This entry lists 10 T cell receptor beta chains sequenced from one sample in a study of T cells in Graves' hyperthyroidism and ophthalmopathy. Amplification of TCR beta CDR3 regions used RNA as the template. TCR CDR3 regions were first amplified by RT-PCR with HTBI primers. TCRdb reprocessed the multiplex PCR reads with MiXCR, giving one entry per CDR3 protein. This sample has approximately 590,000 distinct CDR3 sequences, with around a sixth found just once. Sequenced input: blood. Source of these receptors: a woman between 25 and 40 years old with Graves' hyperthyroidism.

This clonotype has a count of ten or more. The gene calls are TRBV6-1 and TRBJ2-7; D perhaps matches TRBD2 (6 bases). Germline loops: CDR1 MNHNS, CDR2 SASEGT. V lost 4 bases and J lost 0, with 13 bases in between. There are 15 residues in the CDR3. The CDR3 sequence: CASSGAGFLSYEQYF. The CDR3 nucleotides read TGTGCCAGCAGTGGGGCGGGATTTCTCTCCTACGAGCAGTACTTC.

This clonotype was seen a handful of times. CDR3 nucleotide sequence: TGTGCCAGCAGCTCGGACGGACATTGGGCTGAAGCTTTCTTT. Translated: CASSSDGHWAEAFF. The chain is built from TRBV7-9 and TRBJ1-1; weak D call: TRBD1 (5 bases). Looked up from germline, CDR1 is SEHNR and CDR2 is FQNEAQ (reference sequence). The CDR3 totals 14 residues. V was cut by 4 bases and J by 6 bases, with 15 bases left in between.

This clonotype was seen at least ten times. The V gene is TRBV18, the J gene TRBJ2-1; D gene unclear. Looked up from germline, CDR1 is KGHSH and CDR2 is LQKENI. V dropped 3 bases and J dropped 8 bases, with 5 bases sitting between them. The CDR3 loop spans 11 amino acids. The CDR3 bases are TGTGCCAGCTCACCGAGAGATGAGCAGTTCTTC. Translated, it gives CASSPRDEQFF.

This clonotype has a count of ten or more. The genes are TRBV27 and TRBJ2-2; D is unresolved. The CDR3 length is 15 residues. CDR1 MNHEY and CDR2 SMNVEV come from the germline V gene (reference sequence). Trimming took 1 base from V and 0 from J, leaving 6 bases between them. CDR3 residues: CASSLFPPNTGELFF. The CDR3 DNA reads TGTGCCAGCAGTTTATTTCCACCGAACACCGGGGAGCTGTTTTTT.

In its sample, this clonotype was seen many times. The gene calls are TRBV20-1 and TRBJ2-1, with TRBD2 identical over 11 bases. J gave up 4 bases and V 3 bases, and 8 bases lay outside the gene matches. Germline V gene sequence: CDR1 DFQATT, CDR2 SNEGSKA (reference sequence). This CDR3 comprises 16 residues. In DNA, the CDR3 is TGCAGTGCTAGTTACAGACTAGCGGGACTATACAATGAGCAGTTCTTC. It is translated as CSASYRLAGLYNEQFF.

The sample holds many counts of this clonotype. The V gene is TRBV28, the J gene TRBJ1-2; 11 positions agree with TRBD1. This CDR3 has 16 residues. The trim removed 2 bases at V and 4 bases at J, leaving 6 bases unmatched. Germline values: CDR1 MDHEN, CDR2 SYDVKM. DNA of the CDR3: TGTGCCAGCAGTTTACCTCCAGGACAGGGGGCCTATGGCTACACCTTC. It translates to CASSLPPGQGAYGYTF.

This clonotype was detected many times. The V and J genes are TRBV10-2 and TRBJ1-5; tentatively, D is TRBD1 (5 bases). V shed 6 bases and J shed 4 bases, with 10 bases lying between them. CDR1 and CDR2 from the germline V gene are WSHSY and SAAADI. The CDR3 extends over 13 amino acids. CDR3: CASSGAGNQPQHF. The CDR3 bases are TGCGCCAGCAGCGGGGCGGGGAATCAGCCCCAGCATTTT.

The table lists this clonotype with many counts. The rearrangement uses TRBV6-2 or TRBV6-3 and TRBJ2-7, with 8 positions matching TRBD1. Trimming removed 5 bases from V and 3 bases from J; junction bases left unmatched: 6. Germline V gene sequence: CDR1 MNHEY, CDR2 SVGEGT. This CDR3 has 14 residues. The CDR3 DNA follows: TGTGCCAGCAGTATTCCGGGACAGGACTACGAGCAGTACTTC. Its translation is CASSIPGQDYEQYF.

The CDR3 bases are TGTGCCAGCAGTCTCCCCGGGACTAGCGGAAACGAGCAGTACTTC. It translates to CASSLPGTSGNEQYF. This sequence joins TRBV27 and TRBJ2-7; TRBD2 matches 11 bases. This CDR3 is 15 amino acids long. Per germline, CDR1 MNHEY and CDR2 SMNVEV (reference sequence). V was pared by 5 bases and J by 5 bases, with 8 bases of the junction left unmatched.

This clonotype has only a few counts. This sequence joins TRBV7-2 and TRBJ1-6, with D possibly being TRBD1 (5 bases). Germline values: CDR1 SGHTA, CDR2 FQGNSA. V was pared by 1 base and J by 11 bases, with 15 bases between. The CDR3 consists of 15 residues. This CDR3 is CASSLVPAGLAPLHF. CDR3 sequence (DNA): TGTGCCAGCAGCTTAGTTCCAGCGGGACTAGCACCCCTCCACTTT.